The T cell receptor beta chain under discussion was sequenced for a study of technical replicates of blood from a handful of donors. Data came from immunoSEQ multiplex PCR; TCRdb stores just in-frame clones and leaves some out. The sample carries under 65,000 clones, about 96% recorded once. CDR1 SGHNT and CDR2 YYREEE come from the germline V gene (reference sequence). The CDR3 has 16 residues. After removal of 3 bases from V and 0 bases from J, the junction contained 5 bases not matched to a gene. The TCR originated in a human donor in good health. The sequenced material came from T cells isolated from PBMCs. This chain links TRBV5-4 with TRBJ2-7; 11 nucleotides align to TRBD2. The CDR3 spells CASSSLLAGASYEQYF. The DNA for the CDR3 is TGTGCCAGCAGCTCTTTACTAGCGGGGGCCTCCTACGAGCAGTACTTC.